The 22 T cell receptor beta chains below were found in one sample sequenced in a study of blood T cell repertoires in COVID-19. Sequenced by immunoSEQ multiplex PCR; TCRdb stores in-frame clones only, minus some. The sample consists of just over 150,000 clones, over 75% of them appearing once. Source material: peripheral blood. These receptors were obtained from a woman in her 40s with acute or convalescent COVID-19.

The chain combines TRBV7-2 with TRBJ2-2; D is perhaps TRBD2 (6 bases). The CDR3 consists of 18 residues. Trimming removed 4 bases at V and 0 bases at J, with 18 bases between. The germline CDR1 and CDR2 sequences are SGHTA and FQGNSA. Here the CDR3 reads CASSWSYSGRSNTGELFF. The CDR3 nucleotides read TGTGCCAGCAGCTGGTCCTATAGCGGAAGATCGAACACCGGGGAGCTGTTTTTT.

This clone has just a few counts. The genes are TRBV27 and TRBJ2-2; 13 bases are shared with TRBD2. The germline CDR1 and CDR2 sequences are MNHEY and SMNVEV (reference sequence). The CDR3 length is 20 residues. Trimming took 5 bases from V and 0 from J; bases not matched to a gene: 12. CDR3 nucleotide sequence: TGTGCCAGCAGTACCCGGACTAGCGGGAGCGGGTGGGCGAACACCGGGGAGCTGTTTTTT. Translation: CASSTRTSGSGWANTGELFF.

This clone has just one count. This sequence joins TRBV27 and TRBJ2-3, with TRBD2 identical over 12 bases. CDR1 and CDR2 from the germline V gene are MNHEY and SMNVEV (reference sequence). The J segment lost 6 bases and the V segment lost 6 bases, leaving 4 bases of the junction unmatched. CDR3 length: 14 residues. The CDR3, as DNA: TGTGCCAGCAGGCTAGCGGGGGGGGCGGATACGCAGTATTTT. Translation: CASRLAGGADTQYF.

The chain joins TRBV4-1 to TRBJ2-1; 8 bases align to TRBD1. Germline V lookup: CDR1 MGHRA, CDR2 YSYEKL. The CDR3 length is 13 residues. The junction had 4 bases not matched to a gene; V was cut back by 3 bases and J by 9 bases. CDR3 protein: CASSHVQGGEQFF. The CDR3 DNA reads TGCGCCAGCAGCCATGTACAGGGGGGTGAGCAGTTCTTC.

The J gene is TRBJ1-1, the V gene TRBV13, with D maybe TRBD1 (5 bases). Germline CDR1 and CDR2: PRHDT and FYEKMQ (reference sequence). This CDR3 contains 13 residues. V was clipped by 5 bases and J by 12 bases, with 19 bases between them. CDR3 in amino acids: CASSIGTVETSFF. The CDR3 DNA reads TGTGCCAGCAGCATCGGGACTGTGGAAACCTCTTTCTTT.

This chain connects TRBV7-2 to TRBJ2-7, with 7 nucleotides matching TRBD1. This CDR3 has 17 amino acids. V was pared by 0 bases and J by 0 bases, with 8 bases of the junction left unmatched. CDR1 and CDR2 from the germline V gene are SGHTA and FQGNSA. The CDR3 spells CASSLAGQRIRSYEQYF. The CDR3 DNA sequence: TGTGCCAGCAGCTTAGCGGGACAGAGAATACGCTCCTACGAGCAGTACTTC.

The chain has TRBV19 and TRBJ2-7; D call uncertain. CDR1 and CDR2 (germline): LNHDA, SQIVND (reference sequence). The CDR3 has 12 residues. The V end was cut by 4 bases, the J end by 4 bases, with 8 bases between. CDR3 amino acids: CASSTPPYEQYF. As DNA, the CDR3 is TGTGCCAGTAGTACCCCCCCATACGAGCAGTACTTC.

The chain carries TRBV27 and TRBJ1-2; 7 nucleotides match TRBD1. V dropped 2 bases and J dropped 8; count of bases not matched to a gene: 20. CDR1 is MNHEY, CDR2 SMNVEV, per germline (reference sequence). The CDR3 is 18 residues long. The CDR3 loop is CASSLMFPEDRYAGGYTF. For the CDR3, the DNA is TGTGCCAGCAGTTTAATGTTCCCGGAGGACAGGTACGCCGGGGGCTACACCTTC.

The chain uses TRBV7-2 and TRBJ1-2; 7 nucleotides agree with TRBD1. V was pared by 5 bases and J by 4 bases, with 4 bases of the junction left unmatched. CDR1 is SGHTA, CDR2 FQGNSA, per germline. This CDR3 has 13 residues. CDR3 DNA: TGTGCCAGCAGCGGGGACAGAAGCTATGGCTACACCTTC. Its translation is CASSGDRSYGYTF.

The V gene is TRBV19, the J gene TRBJ1-1; tentatively, D is TRBD1 (5 bases). Trimming took 2 bases from V and 4 from J, leaving 23 bases between them. The CDR3 has 18 amino acids. Germline CDR1 LNHDA, CDR2 SQIVND (reference sequence). CDR3 nucleotides: TGTGCCAGTAGTATAAGCGGGTATCAGGGCGTTTTAGGCACTGAAGCTTTCTTT. Its protein is CASSISGYQGVLGTEAFF. Looking up the rest from reference TRBV19 and TRBJ1-1 gives the full variable domain: DGGITQSPKYLFRKEGQNVTLSCEQNLNHDAMYWYRQDPGQGLRLIYYSQIVNDFQKGDIAEGYSVSREKKESFPLTVTSAQKNPTAFYLCASSISGYQGVLGTEAFFGQGTRLTVV.

This rearrangement joins TRBV19 to TRBJ2-7; perhaps TRBD1 as D (5 bases). CDR3 length: 13 amino acids. Germline loops: CDR1 LNHDA, CDR2 SQIVND (reference sequence). V gave up 3 bases and J gave up 1 base, with 7 bases separating them. The CDR3 region has the DNA TGTGCCAGTAGTATCCCAGGGTCCTACGAGCAGTACTTC. Translated, it gives CASSIPGSYEQYF.

In regard to this clone: Compared with germline, one end of the junction differs, possibly owing to a read error. The rearrangement joins TRBV5-1 to TRBJ2-1, with TRBD1 matching over 12 bases. CDR1 SGHRS and CDR2 YFSETQ come from the germline V gene. CDR3 length: 16 amino acids. The CDR3 sequence is CASTLGGTGGGDEQFF. The DNA of the CDR3 is TGCGCCAGCACCTTGGGAGGGACAGGGGGCGGGGATGAGCAGTTCTTC.

The chain joins TRBV6-5 to TRBJ2-3; D might be TRBD2 (5 bases). The CDR3 contains 13 residues. Trimming took off 4 bases at V and 5 bases at J, with 10 bases between the two ends. In germline, CDR1 is MNHEY, CDR2 SVGAGI. DNA of the CDR3: TGTGCCAGCAGTTTCGGACTTGGAGATACGCAGTATTTT. Translation gives CASSFGLGDTQYF.

The rearrangement joins TRBV28 to TRBJ2-3, with TRBD1 matching over 9 bases. This CDR3 is built from 16 residues. The junction had 9 bases not matched to a gene; V was cut back by 7 bases and J by 1 base. Germline CDR1 and CDR2: MDHEN and SYDVKM. CDR3 bases: TGTGCCAGCATAACAGGACAGGGGATGGGCACAGATACGCAGTATTTT. Translation gives CASITGQGMGTDTQYF.

V gene TRBV15 combines with J gene TRBJ2-4, with 7 bases lining up with TRBD2. The junction had 9 bases not matched to a gene; V was cut back by 0 bases and J by 16 bases. CDR1 LNHNV and CDR2 YYDKDF come from the germline V gene (reference sequence). CDR3 size: 13 residues. The CDR3 protein is CATSRDGIAGTYF. The CDR3 DNA reads TGTGCCACCAGCAGAGATGGGATAGCGGGTACCTACTTC.

The genes are TRBV11-3 and TRBJ2-7; 7 positions agree with TRBD2. CDR1 and CDR2 (germline): SGHNT, YENEEA. V was clipped by 0 bases and J by 4 bases; unmatched bases: 6. The CDR3 length is 15 residues. The CDR3: CASSLDRPAGYEQYF. The CDR3 DNA sequence: TGTGCCAGCAGCTTAGATCGTCCAGCGGGGTACGAGCAGTACTTC.

The rearrangement links TRBV6-5 to TRBJ1-2; a possible D gene is TRBD1 (5 bases). With 6 bases removed from V and 0 bases from J, the gap between germline ends came to 11 bases. This CDR3 region has 14 residues. Germline V lookup: CDR1 MNHEY, CDR2 SVGAGI. This CDR3 reads CASSVTGPNYGYTF. The CDR3 bases are TGTGCCAGCAGCGTTACAGGTCCTAACTATGGCTACACCTTC.

The V and J genes are TRBV28 and TRBJ1-5; D is possibly TRBD1 (5 bases). CDR1 and CDR2 (germline): MDHEN, SYDVKM. This CDR3 region has 13 residues. The V end was cut by 6 bases, the J end by 5 bases, with 11 bases between. The CDR3 nucleotides are TGTGCCAGCAGCTCGGGGGGGGATCAGCCCCAGCATTTT. Protein sequence: CASSSGGDQPQHF.

V gene TRBV3-1 (or the pseudogene TRBV3-2) combines with J gene TRBJ2-7; TRBD2 agrees at 8 bases. Germline loops: CDR1 LGHDT, CDR2 YNNKEL (reference sequence). V lost 2 bases and J lost 8; bases outside the gene matches: 5. The CDR3 consists of 13 residues. The CDR3 DNA reads TGTGCCAGCAGCCAAAGTTTAGCGGGGCAGCAGTACTTC. Its protein is CASSQSLAGQQYF.

The CDR3 nucleotides read TGTGCCAGCAGCTTATCTGGGGGCGGCAATCAGCCCCAGCATTTT. This translates into CASSLSGGGNQPQHF. The V and J genes are TRBV5-5 and TRBJ1-5; D may be TRBD1 (6 bases). V lost 2 bases and J 2 bases, leaving 11 bases between the germline ends. CDR3 length: 15 amino acids. Germline CDR1 SGHKS, CDR2 YYEKEE (reference sequence).

Here the CDR3 DNA reads TGTGCCAGCAGCCAGACAGGGGGAGGAACCGGGGAGCTGTTTTTT. This codes for CASSQTGGGTGELFF. This chain joins TRBV5-6 and TRBJ2-2; 9 nucleotides agree with TRBD1. V shed 4 bases and J 5 bases; nucleotides not matched to a gene: 6. Per the germline V gene, CDR1 is SGHDT and CDR2 is YYEEEE. This CDR3 spans 15 amino acids.

The chain employs TRBV3-1 (or the pseudogene TRBV3-2) and TRBJ1-1; maybe TRBD1 (6 bases). Trimming removed 1 base at V and 8 bases at J, with 14 bases between. CDR3 size: 14 residues. Germline V gene data show CDR1 as LGHDT and CDR2 as YNNKEL (reference sequence). This chain's CDR3 is CASSQVHSGTEAFF. Written as DNA, the CDR3 is TGTGCCAGCAGCCAAGTCCATTCCGGGACAGAAGCTTTCTTT.